This entry is about one T cell receptor beta chain. This entry comes from a study of blood T cell repertoires in COVID-19. Across the study: From the United States, Italy and Spain came samples of acute and convalescent COVID-19.

Per the original methods: Amplification of reference gene primers provided the estimated nucleated cell counts. The table came from immunoSEQ multiplex PCR; TCRdb's copy has only in-frame clones and leaves some out. The V and J calls and clone size come from that table; D and trimming were worked out from the DNA. The sample has approximately 300,000 clones; about 82% are singletons. Trimming removed 2 bases at V and 6 bases at J, with 8 bases between. The CDR3 consists of 13 residues. The chain joins TRBV12-3 or TRBV12-4 to TRBJ2-1; D remains ambiguous. The sequence came from a woman aged 45-59 years with acute or convalescent COVID-19. Sequencing was done on a sample of peripheral blood. The CDR3 here is CASSLSGANEQFF. CDR3 DNA: TGTGCCAGCAGTTTATCAGGTGCCAATGAGCAGTTCTTC.